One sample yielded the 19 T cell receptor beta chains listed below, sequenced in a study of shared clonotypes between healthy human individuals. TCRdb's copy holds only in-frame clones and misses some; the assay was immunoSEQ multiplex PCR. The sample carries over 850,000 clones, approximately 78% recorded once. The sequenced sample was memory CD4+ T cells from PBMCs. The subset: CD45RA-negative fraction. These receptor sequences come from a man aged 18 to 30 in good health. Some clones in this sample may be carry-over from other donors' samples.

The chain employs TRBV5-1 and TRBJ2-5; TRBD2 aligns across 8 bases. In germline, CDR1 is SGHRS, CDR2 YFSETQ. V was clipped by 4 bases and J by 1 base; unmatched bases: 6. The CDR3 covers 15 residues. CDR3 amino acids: CASSVSGIPQETQYF. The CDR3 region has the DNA TGCGCCAGCAGCGTTAGCGGGATCCCCCAAGAGACCCAGTACTTC.

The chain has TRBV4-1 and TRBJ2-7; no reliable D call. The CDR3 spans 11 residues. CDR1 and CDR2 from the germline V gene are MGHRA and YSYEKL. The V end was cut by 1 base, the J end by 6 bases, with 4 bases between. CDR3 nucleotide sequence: TGCGCCAGCAGCCAAGCTGCCGAGCAGTACTTC. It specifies CASSQAAEQYF.

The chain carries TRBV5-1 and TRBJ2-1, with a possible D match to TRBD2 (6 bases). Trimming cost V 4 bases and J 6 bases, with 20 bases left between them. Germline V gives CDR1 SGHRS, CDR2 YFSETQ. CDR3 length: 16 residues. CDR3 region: CASSIWDFRGSNEQFF. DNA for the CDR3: TGCGCCAGCAGCATCTGGGACTTCCGCGGGTCCAATGAGCAGTTCTTC.

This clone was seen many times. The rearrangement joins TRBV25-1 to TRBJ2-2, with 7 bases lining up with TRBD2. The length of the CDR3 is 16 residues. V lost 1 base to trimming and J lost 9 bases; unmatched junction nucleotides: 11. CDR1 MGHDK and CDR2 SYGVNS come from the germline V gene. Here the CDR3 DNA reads TGTGCCAGCAGTGAATGGAACCCAGCGGGATTCCGGGAGCTGTTTTTT. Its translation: CASSEWNPAGFRELFF.

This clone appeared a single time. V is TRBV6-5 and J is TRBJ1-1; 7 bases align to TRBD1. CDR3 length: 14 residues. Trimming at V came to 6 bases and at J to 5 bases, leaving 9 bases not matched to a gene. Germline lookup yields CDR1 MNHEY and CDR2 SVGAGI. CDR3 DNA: TGTGCCAGCAGCTACCCAGGGGGTAAGACTGAAGCTTTCTTT. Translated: CASSYPGGKTEAFF.

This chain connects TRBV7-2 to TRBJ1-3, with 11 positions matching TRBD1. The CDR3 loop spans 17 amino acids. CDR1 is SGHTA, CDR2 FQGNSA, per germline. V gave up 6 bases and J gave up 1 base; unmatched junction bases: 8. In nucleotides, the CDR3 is TGTGCCAGCAGACCAAGGACAGGGGGCGCTTCTGGAAACACCATATATTTT. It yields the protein CASRPRTGGASGNTIYF.

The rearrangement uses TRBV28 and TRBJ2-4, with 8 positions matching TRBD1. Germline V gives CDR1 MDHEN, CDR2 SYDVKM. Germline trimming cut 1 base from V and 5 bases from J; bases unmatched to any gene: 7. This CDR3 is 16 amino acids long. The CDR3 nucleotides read TGTGCCAGCAGTTTATACGCGGACAGGGCCCAAAACATTCAGTACTTC. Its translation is CASSLYADRAQNIQYF.

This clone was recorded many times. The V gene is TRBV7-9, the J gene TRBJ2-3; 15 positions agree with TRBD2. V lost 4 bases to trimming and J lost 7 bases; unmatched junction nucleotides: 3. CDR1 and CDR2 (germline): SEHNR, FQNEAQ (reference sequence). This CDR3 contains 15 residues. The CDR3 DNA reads TGTGCCAGCAGCTCGGGGACTAGCGGGGGGAATACGCAGTATTTT. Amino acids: CASSSGTSGGNTQYF.

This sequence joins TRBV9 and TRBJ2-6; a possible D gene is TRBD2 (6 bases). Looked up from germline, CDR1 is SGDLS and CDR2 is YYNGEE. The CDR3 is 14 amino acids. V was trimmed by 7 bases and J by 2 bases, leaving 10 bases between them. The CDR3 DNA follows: TGTGCCAGCGGCAGGAGGGCTGGGGCCAACGTCCTGACTTTC. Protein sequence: CASGRRAGANVLTF. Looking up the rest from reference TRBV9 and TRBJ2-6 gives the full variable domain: DSGVTQTPKHLITATGQRVTLRCSPRSGDLSVYWYQQSLDQGLQFLIQYYNGEERAKGNILERFSAQQFPDLHSELNLSSLELGDSALYFCASGRRAGANVLTFGAGSRLTVL.

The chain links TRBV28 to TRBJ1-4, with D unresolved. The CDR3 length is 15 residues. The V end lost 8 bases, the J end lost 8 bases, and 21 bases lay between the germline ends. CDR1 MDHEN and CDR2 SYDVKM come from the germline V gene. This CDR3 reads CASQTGVGELEKLFF. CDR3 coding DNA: TGTGCCAGCCAGACTGGGGTCGGGGAGTTAGAAAAACTGTTTTTT.

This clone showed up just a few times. CDR3 in DNA: TGTGCCAGCTCCCCCTACGCAGCGGGAGGAGATGAGCAGTTCTTC. Protein sequence: CASSPYAAGGDEQFF. The chain employs TRBV18 and TRBJ2-1; 9 nucleotides agree with TRBD2. Germline CDR1 and CDR2: KGHSH and LQKENI. The V segment lost 6 bases and the J segment 8 bases; nucleotides outside the gene matches: 11. The CDR3 has 15 amino acids.

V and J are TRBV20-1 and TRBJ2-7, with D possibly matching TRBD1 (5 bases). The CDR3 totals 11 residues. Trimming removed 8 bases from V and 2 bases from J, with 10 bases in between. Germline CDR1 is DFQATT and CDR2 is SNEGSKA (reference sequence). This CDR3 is CSLPRAYEQYF. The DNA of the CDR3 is TGCAGTCTGCCCAGGGCCTACGAGCAGTACTTC.

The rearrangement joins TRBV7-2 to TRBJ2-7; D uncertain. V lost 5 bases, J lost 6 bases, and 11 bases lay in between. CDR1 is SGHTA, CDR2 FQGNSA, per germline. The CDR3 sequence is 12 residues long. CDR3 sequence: CASSPSGLEQYF. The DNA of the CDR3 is TGTGCCAGCAGCCCTTCAGGTCTCGAGCAGTACTTC.

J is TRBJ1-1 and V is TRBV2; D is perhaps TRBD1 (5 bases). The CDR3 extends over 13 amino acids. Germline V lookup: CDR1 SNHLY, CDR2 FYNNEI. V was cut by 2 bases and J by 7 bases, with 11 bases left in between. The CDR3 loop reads CASSESGVGEAFF. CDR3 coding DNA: TGTGCCAGCAGTGAATCGGGGGTCGGTGAAGCTTTCTTT.

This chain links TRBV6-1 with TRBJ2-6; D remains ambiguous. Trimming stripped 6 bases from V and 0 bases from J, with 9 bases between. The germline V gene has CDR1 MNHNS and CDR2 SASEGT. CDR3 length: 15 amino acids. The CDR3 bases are TGTGCCAGCAGGGAACGGTACTCTGGGGCCAACGTCCTGACTTTC. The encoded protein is CASRERYSGANVLTF.

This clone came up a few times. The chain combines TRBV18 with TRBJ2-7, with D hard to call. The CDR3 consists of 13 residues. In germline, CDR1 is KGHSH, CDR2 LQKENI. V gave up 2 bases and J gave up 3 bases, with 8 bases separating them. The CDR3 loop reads CASSPGPFYEQYF. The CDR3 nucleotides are TGTGCCAGCTCACCAGGGCCATTCTACGAGCAGTACTTC.

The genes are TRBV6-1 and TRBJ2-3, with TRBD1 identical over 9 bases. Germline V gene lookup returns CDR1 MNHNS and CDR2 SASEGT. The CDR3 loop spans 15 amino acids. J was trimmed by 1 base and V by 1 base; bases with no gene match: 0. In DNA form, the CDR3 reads TGTGCCAGCAGTGAAGGGGACAGGGGCACAGATACGCAGTATTTT. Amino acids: CASSEGDRGTDTQYF.

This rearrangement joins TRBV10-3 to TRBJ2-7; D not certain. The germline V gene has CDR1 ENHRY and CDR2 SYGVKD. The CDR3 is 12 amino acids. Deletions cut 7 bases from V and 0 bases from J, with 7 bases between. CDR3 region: CAITTASYEQYF. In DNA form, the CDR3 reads TGTGCCATCACTACGGCCTCCTACGAGCAGTACTTC.

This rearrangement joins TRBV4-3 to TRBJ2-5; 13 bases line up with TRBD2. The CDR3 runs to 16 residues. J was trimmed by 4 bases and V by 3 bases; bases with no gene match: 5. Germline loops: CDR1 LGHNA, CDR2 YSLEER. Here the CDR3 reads CASSQGTSGDPETQYF. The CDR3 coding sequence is TGCGCCAGCAGCCAGGGGACTAGCGGGGACCCAGAGACCCAGTACTTC.